This T cell receptor beta chain was obtained from a study of molecular identifiers for immune sequencing clone quantification. Points from the study as a whole: Single-cell amounts of spiked Jurkat TCR RNA were reportedly detectable among about a million naive cells.

MiXCR, applied by TCRdb to the PCR reads, yields one record per CDR3 protein. Among approximately 550,000 distinct CDR3 sequences listed, 20% to 25% were seen once. This clonotype has at least ten counts. What it recognizes is unknown. The authors gated naive CD8 T cells as CD8+CD4-CCR7+CD45RA+ for sorting. The CDR3 has 14 amino acids. Germline assignment: CDR1 PRHDT and CDR2 FYEKMQ (reference sequence). The V gene lost 2 bases and the J gene lost 4 bases, with 9 bases spanning the gap. The sequencing sample was made of naive CD8+ T cells from blood, with Jurkat cell RNA spiked in. Indicated subset: FACS-sorted CD8+CD4-CCR7+CD45RA+ naive T cells. The chain carries TRBV13 and TRBJ1-3, with D uncertain. This receptor was taken from a human donor in good health. Some libraries in this study had Jurkat cell RNA spiked in. The CDR3: CASSLRVSGNTIYF. The DNA of the CDR3 is TGTGCCAGCAGCTTAAGGGTGTCAGGAAACACCATATATTTT.